The 20 T cell receptor beta chains presented below share a single source sample, sequenced in a study of blood T cell repertoires in COVID-19. The table came from immunoSEQ multiplex PCR; TCRdb's copy has only in-frame clones and leaves some out. The sample includes 200,000 to 250,000 clones, approximately 86% seen only once; the top ten take approximately 10%. Material: PBMCs or T cells enriched from blood (not recorded which). The receptors were gathered from a man between 18 and 35 years old with acute COVID-19.

This clone was observed a few times. This chain links TRBV13 with TRBJ1-4; D is ambiguous. The CDR3 is 12 amino acids. Trimming took 2 bases from V and 7 from J, leaving 5 bases between them. CDR1 is PRHDT and CDR2 is FYEKMQ in the germline V gene (reference sequence). The CDR3 reads CASSLSGEKLFF. The CDR3 region has the DNA TGTGCCAGCAGCTTATCGGGTGAAAAACTGTTTTTT.

V is TRBV6-5 and J is TRBJ2-5, with 10 nucleotides matching TRBD1. V gave up 5 bases and J gave up 6 bases; unmatched junction bases: 9. Germline V gene sequence: CDR1 MNHEY, CDR2 SVGAGI. This CDR3 has 15 amino acids. The CDR3 DNA reads TGTGCCAGCAGTCACCGTCTGACAGGGGGCAAGACCCAGTACTTC. This sequence encodes CASSHRLTGGKTQYF.

The rearrangement uses TRBV6-5 and TRBJ2-3; TRBD1 matches 8 bases. V dropped 6 bases and J dropped 6; count of bases not matched to a gene: 5. Per the germline V gene, CDR1 is MNHEY and CDR2 is SVGAGI. The length of the CDR3 is 13 residues. CDR3 sequence: CASRQGAPDTQYF. CDR3 DNA sequence: TGTGCCAGCAGGCAGGGGGCGCCTGATACGCAGTATTTT.

The chain carries TRBV24-1 and TRBJ2-3; 10 bases are shared with TRBD2. Germline lookup yields CDR1 KGHDR and CDR2 SFDVKD. V dropped 4 bases and J dropped 6; count of bases not matched to a gene: 6. The CDR3 runs to 15 residues. This CDR3 reads CATSELAGDVDTQYF. CDR3 nucleotides: TGTGCCACCAGTGAGCTAGCGGGAGATGTGGATACGCAGTATTTT.

This chain joins TRBV24-1 and TRBJ2-5; 7 bases are a match to TRBD2. V trimming: 7 bases; J trimming: 4 bases; junction bases outside the gene matches: 8. Germline CDR1 is KGHDR and CDR2 is SFDVKD. The CDR3 extends over 14 amino acids. CDR3 coding DNA: TGTGCCACCAGGGGGGAGGGCCTGAGAGAGACCCAGTACTTC. This sequence encodes CATRGEGLRETQYF.

The rearrangement joins TRBV7-3 to TRBJ2-2; a possible D gene is TRBD1 (5 bases). Germline loops: CDR1 SGHTA, CDR2 FQGTGA. The CDR3 extends over 14 amino acids. Deletions cut 4 bases from V and 2 bases from J, with 8 bases between. CDR3 nucleotide sequence: TGTGCCAGCAGCTCCGGACACAACACCGGGGAGCTGTTTTTT. It codes for CASSSGHNTGELFF.

The rearrangement joins TRBV27 to TRBJ1-1, with TRBD1 matching over 8 bases. Germline V gene sequence: CDR1 MNHEY, CDR2 SMNVEV (reference sequence). The CDR3 runs 15 residues. V dropped 4 bases and J dropped 2; count of bases not matched to a gene: 6. CDR3 region: CASSSSTGVNTEAFF. CDR3 nucleotides: TGTGCCAGCAGTTCGTCGACAGGGGTCAACACTGAAGCTTTCTTT.

The chain carries TRBV18 and TRBJ2-1; maybe TRBD1 (6 bases). The germline V and J ends were trimmed by 5 bases and 4 bases, with 15 bases remaining between them. Looked up from germline, CDR1 is KGHSH and CDR2 is LQKENI. This CDR3 has 15 amino acids. Here the CDR3 reads CASSTAWTDYNEQFF. The CDR3 coding sequence is TGTGCCAGCTCAACCGCCTGGACAGATTACAATGAGCAGTTCTTC.

The DNA of the CDR3 is TGCGCCAGCAGCCAAACCCTAGCGGGAGTTACCTACGAGCAGTACTTC. Translation: CASSQTLAGVTYEQYF. The rearrangement links TRBV4-3 to TRBJ2-7; 10 nucleotides align to TRBD2. CDR1 and CDR2 (germline): LGHNA, YSLEER. Trimming removed 2 bases from V and 2 bases from J; junction bases left unmatched: 6. This CDR3 comprises 16 residues.

As DNA, the CDR3 is TGTGCCAGCAGCTTAGTACAGACAGAGAATGAAAAACTGTTTTTT. Amino acids: CASSLVQTENEKLFF. This chain uses TRBV7-9 with TRBJ1-4, with D possibly TRBD1 on 5 matching bases. Germline lookup yields CDR1 SEHNR and CDR2 FQNEAQ (reference sequence). Between the trimmed V and J ends, which lost 1 base and 5 bases, there was a span of 11 bases. This CDR3 is 15 amino acids long.

This chain links TRBV5-1 with TRBJ1-3; TRBD1 agrees at 7 bases. Unmatched junction bases numbered 6, after V lost 4 bases and J lost 5 bases. Germline assignment: CDR1 SGHRS and CDR2 YFSETQ. This CDR3 spans 14 amino acids. In DNA form, the CDR3 reads TGCGCCAGCAGCCCGGGGACAGAGAGAAACACCATATATTTT. Translated, it gives CASSPGTERNTIYF.

This clone was observed a few times. This chain links TRBV7-2 with TRBJ1-1, with D possibly being TRBD1 (5 bases). The germline V gene encodes CDR1 SGHTA and CDR2 FQGNSA. V was pared by 8 bases and J by 3 bases, with 19 bases between. This CDR3 has 15 amino acids. Here the CDR3 DNA reads TGTGCCAGCGGGCAGGGCCGTTCCTCGGACACTGAAGCTTTCTTT. Protein sequence: CASGQGRSSDTEAFF.

Note on this clone: Other DNA sequences from this sample encode an identical CDR3 as well. The J gene is TRBJ2-7, the V gene TRBV7-8; TRBD2 aligns across 7 bases. The trim removed 0 bases at V and 3 bases at J, leaving 2 bases unmatched. Germline lookup yields CDR1 SGHVS and CDR2 FQNEAQ. There are 14 residues in the CDR3. Here the CDR3 DNA reads TGTGCCAGCAGCTTAGCGGGCGGGAGCTACGAGCAGTACTTC. Translation: CASSLAGGSYEQYF.

This rearrangement joins TRBV4-2 to TRBJ2-2; 10 bases match TRBD1. After removal of 6 bases from V and 4 bases from J, the junction contained 5 bases not matched to a gene. This CDR3 is 15 amino acids long. Germline-derived CDR1 and CDR2 are LGHNA and YNFKEQ. The CDR3 sequence: CASSPGQGRTGELFF. The CDR3 DNA is TGTGCCAGCAGTCCGGGACAGGGGCGCACCGGGGAGCTGTTTTTT.

V usage is TRBV7-3 and J usage is TRBJ1-2, with TRBD1 as a possible D gene (5 bases). The CDR3 is made up of 13 amino acids. The V gene lost 2 bases and the J gene lost 3 bases, with 7 bases spanning the gap. Germline values: CDR1 SGHTA, CDR2 FQGTGA. The CDR3 DNA sequence: TGTGCCAGCAGCTTACAGGGCCACTATGGCTACACCTTC. Protein product: CASSLQGHYGYTF.

J is TRBJ1-4 and V is TRBV4-1; 8 bases match TRBD1. V was pared by 2 bases and J by 0 bases, with 5 bases of the junction left unmatched. CDR3 length: 17 residues. CDR1 is MGHRA and CDR2 is YSYEKL in the germline V gene. CDR3 in amino acids: CASSQQGARATNEKLFF. In DNA form, the CDR3 reads TGCGCCAGCAGCCAACAGGGGGCACGGGCAACTAATGAAAAACTGTTTTTT.

The genes are TRBV6-5 and TRBJ1-6, with D uncertain. Germline V gene lookup returns CDR1 MNHEY and CDR2 SVGAGI. Between the trimmed V and J ends, which lost 4 bases and 10 bases, there was a span of 17 bases. CDR3 length: 15 amino acids. The CDR3 sequence: CASSSQGGMESPLHF. CDR3 DNA: TGTGCCAGCAGTTCCCAAGGAGGGATGGAGTCACCCCTCCACTTT.

The count of this clone is one. The rearrangement joins TRBV28 to TRBJ1-6, with D perhaps TRBD1 (6 bases). V was shortened by 4 bases and J by 9 bases, with 13 bases between the two germline ends. The CDR3 covers 14 residues. CDR1 and CDR2 from the germline V gene are MDHEN and SYDVKM. CDR3 residues: CASSSLYRVSPLHF. The CDR3 coding sequence is TGTGCCAGCAGTTCCTTATACAGGGTTTCACCCCTCCACTTT.

This chain links TRBV4-3 with TRBJ2-3; possible D gene TRBD2, 6 bases. This CDR3 spans 16 amino acids. CDR1 and CDR2 from the germline V gene are LGHNA and YSLEER. The V end lost 0 bases, the J end lost 2 bases, and 12 bases lay between the germline ends. This CDR3 is CASSQDGTSHTDTQYF. CDR3 DNA: TGCGCCAGCAGCCAAGATGGCACTAGCCACACAGATACGCAGTATTTT.

This clone appeared a few times. The chain's CDR3 is CASRPGQIEKLFF. The CDR3 bases are TGTGCCAGCAGGCCCGGACAGATCGAAAAACTGTTTTTT. The V and J genes are TRBV28 and TRBJ1-4, with a tentative D call TRBD1 (6 bases). Germline V CDR1 and CDR2: MDHEN, SYDVKM. The CDR3 has 13 amino acids. With 6 bases removed from V and 8 bases from J, the gap between germline ends came to 13 bases. The whole variable domain, filled in from reference TRBV28 and TRBJ1-4, reads DVKVTQSSRYLVKRTGEKVFLECVQDMDHENMFWYRQDPGLGLRLIYFSYDVKMKEKGDIPEGYSVSREKKERFSLILESASTNQTSMYLCASRPGQIEKLFFGSGTQLSVL.